This TCR beta chain derives from a study of cytomegalovirus exposure and HLA in healthy donors. Whole-study context: A data release that came early held some 84 million unique TCRs from HLA-typed donors.

CDR1 MNHEY and CDR2 SMNVEV come from the germline V gene (reference sequence). The CDR3 is 16 residues long. Primers for the PCR totalled 60 Vbeta and 13 Jbeta. Using immunoSEQ multiplex PCR, the repertoire was profiled, and TCRdb retains in-frame clones only, with some absent. The sample yields about 200,000 clones, about two thirds seen once. The sample holds a few counts of this clone. Its cognate antigen is unknown. Compared with germline, one end of the junction differs, possibly owing to a read error. Study results and limitations: As a later analysis showed, a missense DCLRE1C variant was linked to trimming of TCR beta V- and J-genes. TCR beta sequences reportedly predicted most subjects' HLA-A and HLA-B alleles accurately.

The sequencing input was PBMCs. The receptor comes from a man aged 35 to 55 in good health and CMV-seropositive. The V and J genes are TRBV27 and TRBJ2-7, with 7 bases that match TRBD2. The CDR3 sequence is CASSPLGGDGSGPHSF. The CDR3 bases are TGTGCCAGCAGTCCTTTGGGGGGGGACGGATCGGGCCCCCACTCCTTC.